This TCR beta chain was captured by sequencing in a study of shared clonotypes between healthy human individuals. Background on the study: Three CD4 naive, three CD4 memory, two CD8 naive and one CD8 memory plate were used per donor. General study results and limits: Generation of non-shared clonotypes was less probable than generation of clonotypes shared by all four donors.

A word on this clone: Antigen: not known.

Germline loops: CDR1 SGHTA, CDR2 FQGNSA. Unmatched junction bases numbered 9, after V lost 5 bases and J lost 4 bases. This CDR3 comprises 17 residues. Profiling relied on immunoSEQ multiplex PCR, and the TCRdb table lists in-frame clones only, not all of them. The sample has 2 million to 3 million clones, around nine tenths seen once. The chain joins TRBV7-2 to TRBJ2-3, with 13 bases lining up with TRBD2. The clonotype originates from a man between 18 and 29 years old in good health. The specimen was naive CD4+ T cells sorted from blood. Subset of the sample: CD45RA+ positively selected. The CDR3 coding sequence is TGTGCCAGCAGCGCTAACAGACTAGCGGGAGGCCCAGATACGCAGTATTTT. Protein product: CASSANRLAGGPDTQYF.